Listed here are 28 T cell receptor beta chains from one sample, sequenced in a study of T cells in Graves' hyperthyroidism and ophthalmopathy. Amplification of TCR beta CDR3 regions used RNA as the template. TCR CDR3 underwent first-round RT-PCR with the HTBI primer set. TCRdb called the multiplex PCR reads again in MiXCR, with one record for every CDR3 protein. The sample comprises roughly 510,000 distinct CDR3 sequences, over 35% of which are singletons, and about two fifths rests with the top ten. The sequenced sample was peripheral blood or thyroid tissue (not recorded which). The receptors stem from an adult woman with Graves' disease, either hyperthyroidism or ophthalmopathy (not recorded which).

This clonotype showed up many times. The chain is built from TRBV20-1 and TRBJ2-5; D unresolved. This CDR3 has 12 residues. Trimming took 7 bases from V and 7 from J, leaving 16 bases between them. In germline, CDR1 is DFQATT, CDR2 SNEGSKA (reference sequence). CDR3 sequence reads: CSVNMLERTQYF. CDR3 nucleotide sequence: TGCAGTGTTAATATGCTAGAAAGGACCCAGTACTTC.

This chain connects TRBV13 to TRBJ1-1; D uncertain. The CDR3 contains 16 residues. Germline lookup yields CDR1 PRHDT and CDR2 FYEKMQ (reference sequence). The germline V and J ends were trimmed by 2 bases and 1 base, with 14 bases remaining between them. For the CDR3, the DNA is TGTGCCAGCAGCTTATGGACCTTCCATAGGAACACTGAAGCTTTCTTT. Amino acid sequence: CASSLWTFHRNTEAFF.

This chain uses TRBV10-3 with TRBJ2-3; a weak D match, TRBD1 (6 bases). The germline V and J ends were trimmed by 8 bases and 1 base, with 25 bases remaining between them. Germline V gene data show CDR1 as ENHRY and CDR2 as SYGVKD. The CDR3 is made up of 18 amino acids. CDR3 protein: CAIGWDTGLVRGTDTQYF. Here the CDR3 DNA reads TGTGCCATCGGTTGGGACACAGGGCTTGTTCGAGGCACAGATACGCAGTATTTT.

V is TRBV7-8 and J is TRBJ1-4; D call uncertain. V shed 5 bases and J shed 10 bases, with 14 bases lying between them. This CDR3 is 13 amino acids long. In germline, CDR1 is SGHVS, CDR2 FQNEAQ. The CDR3 coding sequence is TGTGCCAGCAGCCCGCTAGCGGGAGGAAAACTGTTTTTT. This codes for CASSPLAGGKLFF.

The rearrangement joins TRBV12-3 or TRBV12-4 to TRBJ1-2; 8 positions agree with TRBD1. V lost 0 bases and J lost 3; bases outside the gene matches: 0. CDR3 length equals 14 residues. The chain's CDR3 is CASSLATGDYGYTF. CDR3 bases: TGTGCCAGCAGTTTAGCGACAGGGGACTATGGCTACACCTTC.

This clonotype was recorded many times. The rearrangement joins TRBV11-2 to TRBJ2-6; D may be TRBD2 (6 bases). With 3 bases removed from V and 2 bases from J, the gap between germline ends came to 17 bases. CDR1 and CDR2 (germline): SGHAT, FQNNGV. This CDR3 has 18 residues. CDR3: CASSFSTRDSPGANVLTF. CDR3 coding DNA: TGTGCCAGCAGCTTTTCCACCCGGGACTCCCCTGGGGCCAACGTCCTGACTTTC. Variable domain in full (rest from reference TRBV11-2 and TRBJ2-6): EAGVAQSPRYKIIEKRQSVAFWCNPISGHATLYWYQQILGQGPKLLIQFQNNGVVDDSQLPKDRFSAERLKGVDSTLKIQPAKLEDSAVYLCASSFSTRDSPGANVLTFGAGSRLTVL.

The chain combines TRBV19 with TRBJ1-1, with a tentative D call TRBD1 (6 bases). With 5 bases removed from V and 3 bases from J, the gap between germline ends came to 19 bases. The V gene's germline CDR1 is LNHDA and CDR2 SQIVND (reference sequence). This CDR3 contains 16 residues. CDR3 amino acids: CASSSPRGQSHTEAFF. The CDR3 DNA sequence: TGTGCCAGTAGTTCTCCCCGCGGACAGTCTCACACTGAAGCTTTCTTT.

In this sample, this clonotype turned up many times. The chain links TRBV10-3 to TRBJ1-5, with a possible D match to TRBD1 (5 bases). Trimming left V 3 bases short and J 0 bases short, with 12 bases between. CDR3 length: 16 residues. The germline gives CDR1 ENHRY, CDR2 SYGVKD. CDR3 DNA sequence: TGTGCCATCAGTGACCAGGGTGGAGATAGCAATCAGCCCCAGCATTTT. Translated: CAISDQGGDSNQPQHF.

This rearrangement joins TRBV19 to TRBJ2-7; TRBD1 or TRBD2 may be the D gene (5 bases each). This CDR3 is 14 amino acids long. V was pared by 10 bases and J by 3 bases, with 19 bases between. Germline assignment: CDR1 LNHDA and CDR2 SQIVND (reference sequence). The CDR3 DNA sequence: TGTGCCACCTCGGACAACCCCGGGGACTACGAGCAGTACTTC. It codes for CATSDNPGDYEQYF.

This clonotype was observed a few times. The J gene is TRBJ1-6, the V gene TRBV7-2, with no clear D. Germline V gives CDR1 SGHTA, CDR2 FQGNSA. This CDR3 has 14 residues. Trimming took 0 bases from V and 13 from J, leaving 13 bases between them. The CDR3 sequence is CASSLAAGNQPLHF. CDR3 DNA: TGTGCCAGCAGCTTAGCCGCGGGCAATCAGCCCCTCCACTTT.

This clonotype was detected many times. This sequence joins TRBV7-2 and TRBJ2-7, with D possibly TRBD2 on 6 matching bases. Germline V gene lookup returns CDR1 SGHTA and CDR2 FQGNSA. This CDR3 has 14 amino acids. The germline V and J ends were trimmed by 5 bases and 3 bases, with 14 bases remaining between them. The CDR3 sequence: CASSPGTLGYEQYF. For the CDR3, the DNA is TGTGCCAGCAGCCCGGGGACTCTCGGCTACGAGCAGTACTTC.

This rearrangement joins TRBV7-8 to TRBJ2-7, with TRBD2 as a possible D gene (5 bases). Germline V gene data show CDR1 as SGHVS and CDR2 as FQNEAQ. V was shortened by 8 bases and J by 0 bases, with 5 bases between the two germline ends. This CDR3 region has 11 residues. The CDR3, as DNA: TGTGCCAGCGGACTCTCCTACGAGCAGTACTTC. This encodes CASGLSYEQYF.

The gene calls are TRBV14 and TRBJ2-2; a possible D gene is TRBD1 (5 bases). The CDR3 has 12 amino acids. Germline CDR1 is SGHDN and CDR2 is FVKESK. Trimming took 3 bases from V and 10 from J, leaving 9 bases between them. CDR3 loop: CASSQGRPELFF. The CDR3 DNA sequence: TGTGCCAGCAGCCAGGGGCGGCCGGAGCTGTTTTTT. The entire variable domain, with the rest obtained from reference TRBV14 and TRBJ2-2, is as follows: EAGVTQFPSHSVIEKGQTVTLRCDPISGHDNLYWYRRVMGKEIKFLLHFVKESKQDESGMPNNRFLAERTGGTYSTLKVQPAELEDSGVYFCASSQGRPELFFGEGSRLTVL.

The chain couples TRBV15 to TRBJ1-2, with D maybe TRBD1 (5 bases). The CDR3 is 13 residues long. CDR1 is LNHNV, CDR2 YYDKDF, per germline (reference sequence). Trimming took 0 bases from V and 7 from J, leaving 9 bases between them. The chain's CDR3 is CATSRDGAGGYTF. Here the CDR3 DNA reads TGTGCCACCAGCAGAGATGGGGCGGGTGGCTACACCTTC.

The V call is TRBV2, the J call TRBJ1-5; a possible D gene is TRBD1 (5 bases). The V gene's germline CDR1 is SNHLY and CDR2 FYNNEI. This CDR3 region has 13 residues. With 11 bases removed from V and 0 bases from J, the gap between germline ends came to 11 bases. For the CDR3, the DNA is TGTGCCCCCAGGGTTGATAGCAATCAGCCCCAGCATTTT. Protein: CAPRVDSNQPQHF.

As to this clonotype: At one end the junction does not follow the germline gene, possibly because of a read error. V is TRBV6-4 and J is TRBJ1-2; 8 bases are shared with TRBD1. The germline CDR1 and CDR2 sequences are MRHNA and SNTAGT. CDR3 length: 13 residues. Here the CDR3 reads CASGDRGSYGYTF. CDR3 nucleotide sequence: TGTGCCAGCGGTGACAGGGGCTCCTATGGCTACACCTTC.

V usage is TRBV10-3 and J usage is TRBJ2-6; D tentatively fits TRBD1 or TRBD2 (5 bases each). Germline CDR1 reads ENHRY; CDR2 reads SYGVKD. V was pared by 10 bases and J by 0 bases, with 13 bases between. The CDR3 is made up of 15 amino acids. The CDR3: CASLRDLSGANVLTF. CDR3 nucleotide sequence: TGTGCCAGCCTACGGGACCTCTCTGGGGCCAACGTCCTGACTTTC.

This clonotype was seen many times. V is TRBV20-1 and J is TRBJ2-7; D remains ambiguous. The CDR3 loop spans 11 amino acids. The ends were cut back, 3 bases at V and 6 bases at J, with 9 bases in the middle. Germline CDR1 is DFQATT and CDR2 is SNEGSKA (reference sequence). The CDR3: CSASFFSEQYF. CDR3 nucleotides: TGCAGTGCTAGCTTTTTCTCCGAGCAGTACTTC.

Notes on this clonotype: Germline is not matched at one junction end, which may reflect a read error. CDR3 sequence (DNA): TGTGCCAGCAAAGGCAGCTCCTACGTGCAGTACTTC. It translates to CASKGSSYVQYF. This chain uses TRBV2 with TRBJ2-7; D remains ambiguous. The germline CDR1 and CDR2 sequences are SNHLY and FYNNEI. The CDR3 spans 12 residues. Using reference TRBV2 and TRBJ2-7 for the parts outside the CDR3, the full variable domain is EPEVTQTPSHQVTQMGQEVILRCVPISNHLYFYWYRQILGQKVEFLVSFYNNEISEKSEIFDDQFSVERPDGSNFTLKIRSTKLEDSAMYFCASKGSSYVQYFGPGTRLTVT.

With regard to this clonotype: The CDR3 carries no conserved terminal phenylalanine or tryptophan, so it likely arises from a read error. The DNA is omitted, as the CDR3 cannot be located on it reliably, and the CDR3 follows TCRdb's listing. The V and J genes are TRBV29-1 and TRBJ1-3; the table's D call TRBD1 went unverified against the DNA. Per germline, CDR1 SQVTM and CDR2 ANQGSEA. The CDR3 is 9 residues long, ends included. CDR3 residues: CSVDLQGDT.

This clonotype has only a few counts. The chain links TRBV25-1 to TRBJ1-5, with D unclear. CDR3 length equals 13 residues. V lost 2 bases, J lost 7 bases, and 9 bases lay in between. Germline CDR1 and CDR2: MGHDK and SYGVNS. The DNA of the CDR3 is TGTGCCAGCAGTGAACAGTTAGGGCAGCCCCAGCATTTT. Protein sequence: CASSEQLGQPQHF. Variable domain in full (rest from reference TRBV25-1 and TRBJ1-5): EADIYQTPRYLVIGTGKKITLECSQTMGHDKMYWYQQDPGMELHLIHYSYGVNSTEKGDLSSESTVSRIRTEHFPLTLESARPSHTSQYLCASSEQLGQPQHFGDGTRLSIL.

The chain is built from TRBV2 and TRBJ2-7, with no clear D. V dropped 5 bases and J dropped 6 bases, with 8 bases sitting between them. Germline values: CDR1 SNHLY, CDR2 FYNNEI. This CDR3 has 11 amino acids. As DNA, the CDR3 is TGTGCCAGCAGTTATTTCCCCGAGCAGTACTTC. This codes for CASSYFPEQYF. The full variable domain, completed using reference TRBV2 and TRBJ2-7, is EPEVTQTPSHQVTQMGQEVILRCVPISNHLYFYWYRQILGQKVEFLVSFYNNEISEKSEIFDDQFSVERPDGSNFTLKIRSTKLEDSAMYFCASSYFPEQYFGPGTRLTVT.

The chain links TRBV5-1 to TRBJ1-1; D not resolved. With 0 bases removed from V and 0 bases from J, the gap between germline ends came to 9 bases. The CDR3 consists of 15 residues. Germline-derived CDR1 and CDR2 are SGHRS and YFSETQ. The CDR3 coding sequence is TGCGCCAGCAGCTTGGCCCCAACAGTGAACACTGAAGCTTTCTTT. It yields the protein CASSLAPTVNTEAFF.

V gene TRBV28 combines with J gene TRBJ2-7; no definite D call. CDR3 length equals 12 residues. Looked up from germline, CDR1 is MDHEN and CDR2 is SYDVKM. V lost 0 bases to trimming and J lost 6 bases, with 6 bases between them. CDR3 sequence reads: CASSLCAGEQYF. For the CDR3, the DNA is TGTGCCAGCAGTTTATGTGCAGGCGAGCAGTACTTC. The variable domain in full, completed from reference TRBV28 and TRBJ2-7, reads DVKVTQSSRYLVKRTGEKVFLECVQDMDHENMFWYRQDPGLGLRLIYFSYDVKMKEKGDIPEGYSVSREKKERFSLILESASTNQTSMYLCASSLCAGEQYFGPGTRLTVT.

Of note for this clonotype: No DNA is shown, since the ends of the CDR3 on it are uncertain; the CDR3 is the one TCRdb lists. The rearrangement joins TRBV10-3 to TRBJ1-3; TRBD1 is taken as the D call from the table, unchecked against the DNA. The CDR3 is 19 residues long, counting both termini. The germline V gene has CDR1 ENHRY and CDR2 SYGVKD. CDR3 region: CAISDERYEQYFGPGTIYF.

Comment on this clonotype: A much larger clone sits a single nucleotide away, making a read error possible. The V gene is TRBV7-3, the J gene TRBJ2-7; possibly TRBD1 for D (6 bases). There are 15 residues in the CDR3. Germline V gene sequence: CDR1 SGHTA, CDR2 FQGTGA. For the CDR3, the DNA is TGTGCCAGCAGCTTGGAGGCAGGGGTAAACTACGATCAGTACTTC. Residues: CASSLEAGVNYDQYF.

The chain links TRBV25-1 to TRBJ1-2, with TRBD1 matching over 7 bases. The CDR3 totals 14 residues. Looked up from germline, CDR1 is MGHDK and CDR2 is SYGVNS. The J segment lost 7 bases and the V segment lost 5 bases, leaving 10 bases of the junction unmatched. CDR3 protein: CASSPSTGAGGYTF. The CDR3 region has the DNA TGTGCCAGCAGTCCCTCAACAGGGGCGGGTGGCTACACCTTC.

This clonotype was detected only once. In DNA, the CDR3 is TGTGCCAGCAGCTTGACATATAACTATGGCTACACCTTC. Its translation is CASSLTYNYGYTF. V is TRBV7-2 and J is TRBJ1-2; D gene uncertain. The CDR3 spans 13 residues. Germline V gene data show CDR1 as SGHTA and CDR2 as FQGNSA. Trimming left V 3 bases short and J 1 base short, with 6 bases between. Complete variable domain (other parts from reference TRBV7-2 and TRBJ1-2): GAGVSQSPSNKVTEKGKDVELRCDPISGHTALYWYRQSLGQGLEFLIYFQGNSAPDKSGLPSDRFSAERTGGSVSTLTIQRTQQEDSAVYLCASSLTYNYGYTFGSGTRLTVV.